The 2 T cell receptor beta chains below all came from one sample that was sequenced in a study of identifying expanded T cells in peripheral blood. TCRdb's copy holds only in-frame clones and misses some; the assay was immunoSEQ multiplex PCR. The table lists 97,000 or so clones, 88% of them singletons. Sequencing was done on a sample of blood. These receptors all come from a person aged 18 to 75 in good health.

V gene TRBV7-3 combines with J gene TRBJ1-1; D not resolved. The V end lost 5 bases, the J end lost 5 bases, and 9 bases lay between the germline ends. CDR1 is SGHTA, CDR2 FQGTGA, per germline. The CDR3 covers 12 residues. The CDR3 DNA reads as TGTGCCAGCAGCATGTTCGGAACTGAAGCTTTCTTT. Protein sequence: CASSMFGTEAFF.

The chain links TRBV5-6 to TRBJ1-4; no clear D. The CDR3 runs to 16 residues. The germline V gene encodes CDR1 SGHDT and CDR2 YYEEEE. V was trimmed by 2 bases and J by 5 bases, leaving 16 bases between them. The CDR3 region is CASSFIPVNGNEKLFF. The CDR3 nucleotides are TGTGCCAGCAGCTTCATCCCAGTCAATGGGAATGAAAAACTGTTTTTT.